Included here is one T cell receptor (beta chain) sequence, with context. Its antigen is not yet known. Within one base of it there is no much larger clone, and no base qualities were kept. TCRbeta CDR3 regions were amplified from genomic DNA using the immunoSEQ Assay, a bias-controlled multiplex PCR. The authors processed their data as follows. Nucleated cell counts per sample were estimated from amplification of reference gene primers within the assay. Sequence reads were collapsed and filtered to measure the absolute abundance of every unique TCRbeta CDR3 rearrangement. Productive Simpson clonality was computed per sample as the square root of Simpson's diversity index over productive rearrangements. TCRdb holds this immuneACCESS table with in-frame rearrangements only. Some clones are missing; in checked studies, unresolved V genes explain under half, and the rest has no known cause. The D gene and trimming were derived from the DNA, and the V and J assignments and clone size from that table. This sample gives 210,000 or so clones in total; 86% of them show up just once. The biggest ten clones account for over 2% of the sample.

The collaborating institutions used their own protocols to collect whole blood in K2EDTA tubes. Collaborator samples were shipped for TCRbeta analysis as frozen whole blood, isolated PBMCs, or DNA extracted from either sample type. Looking up the germline V gene yields CDR1 MNHEY and CDR2 SVGEGT. Trimming at the junction amounts to 3 bases on V and 8 bases on J, and the germline ends lie 16 bases apart. The CDR3 measures 14 amino acids from cysteine to phenylalanine. Only the CDR3 portion is preserved as DNA: 42 bases, with reading frame beginning at the first base. This record belongs to a study of blood T cell repertoires in COVID-19 (dated by TCRdb to 2020 to 2021). Concerning the study at large: Samples from collaborators originated in the United States, Italy and Spain and spanned both the acute and convalescent phases of COVID-19. Subjects who had been exposed to COVID-19, were actively infected with it, or had recovered from it provided the deeply sampled blood TCRbeta repertoires that made up the dataset. Where available, HLA class I and class II types were taken from metadata supplied by the sample provider and were not determined by assay-based typing. Sample metadata almost always included a de-identified subject ID, COVID-19 status, age in years and sex. The repertoires were made available in a free public database intended to serve as a resource for research on the immune response to SARS-CoV-2. Samples were obtained from the ongoing ImmuneRACE study (first 160 participants) and from 950 to 1,500 subjects provided by 6 global collaborators. The prospective study material was composed of cDNA or gDNA derived from T cells, B-cell-depleted T cells, or PBMCs. What the authors observed across the whole study: The amount of clinical and demographic metadata varied by source and participant and was provided uncurated.

This receptor chain uses TRBV6-2 or TRBV6-3 and TRBJ1-2, with the D gene not clear enough to name. The sequenced sample was peripheral blood. The receptor was derived from a woman in her forties or fifties with acute or convalescent COVID-19. At the DNA level, the sequence is TGTGCCAGCAGTTATTTTGGACTGGGGAGAGGCTACACCTTC. The translation is CASSYFGLGRGYTF.